A selection of T cell receptor beta chains follows, all from one sample in a study of blood T cell repertoires in COVID-19. TCRdb's table, derived via immunoSEQ multiplex PCR, lists solely in-frame clones and lacks some. The table includes some 120,000 clones, around 79% detected once. Specimen: peripheral blood. Source of these receptors: an elderly man with acute or convalescent COVID-19. The CDR3 runs from the conserved cysteine through the conserved F or W. A D gene is named only where the DNA matches it firmly. Some rows mark clone size as missing; the rest say once, few, many or name a class of expanded clone.

D	size	J	V	DNA	CDR3
TRBD1	.	TRBJ2-5	TRBV19	TGTGCCAGTAGTCCGACAGGGCAAGAGACCCAGTACTTC	CASSPTGQETQYF
TRBD1	once	TRBJ1-2	TRBV28	TGTGCCAGCATGGGGACAGGGGCTAACTATGGCTACACCTTC	CASMGTGANYGYTF
TRBD1	.	TRBJ2-1	TRBV5-1	TGCGCCAGCAGCTACTATTCCGGGACAGATTACAATGAGCAGTTCTTC	CASSYYSGTDYNEQFF
TRBD1	.	TRBJ2-7	TRBV14	TGTGCCAGCAGCCTTGGGACAGGGCCTATATCTAACGAGCAGTACTTC	CASSLGTGPISNEQYF
.	few	TRBJ2-7	TRBV6-5	TGTGCCAGCAGTTACTCAGCCCAGGGTTCCGAGCAGTACTTC	CASSYSAQGSEQYF
.	.	TRBJ1-3	TRBV10-3	TGTGCCATCAGGGCGGATCCAAGCTCTGGAAACACCATATATTTT	CAIRADPSSGNTIYF
.	.	TRBJ2-3	TRBV20-1	TGCAGTGCTTCCCCGGCAGATACGCAGTATTTT	CSASPADTQYF
.	.	TRBJ1-3	TRBV7-2	TGTGCCAGCAGCTTAGGCAACAGGGACACGGGAAACACCATATATTTT	CASSLGNRDTGNTIYF
TRBD2	many	TRBJ2-3	TRBV27	TGTGCCAGCAGAAAACTAGCGGGGGCCCCCACAGATACGCAGTATTTT	CASRKLAGAPTDTQYF
TRBD1	many	TRBJ1-2	TRBV7-2	TGTGCCAGCAGCTCGGGACAGGCCTTCACCTTC	CASSSGQAFTF
.	.	TRBJ1-5	TRBV19	TGTGCCAGTAGTATGATATTGGACACCACTAGCAATCAGCCCCAGCATTTT	CASSMILDTTSNQPQHF
.	.	TRBJ2-7	TRBV11-2	TGTGCCAGCAGCTTAGCTCAGGGCCCCTACGAGCAGTACTTC	CASSLAQGPYEQYF
.	few	TRBJ1-6	TRBV27	TGTGCCAGCAGTTTTCTAGCGAATTCACCCCTCCACTTT	CASSFLANSPLHF
.	.	TRBJ2-7	TRBV7-9	TGTGCCAGCAGTAAGAGCTCCTACGAGCAGTACTTC	CASSKSSYEQYF
.	.	TRBJ2-2	TRBV30	TGTGCCTGGAGTGCGGACTCGATGGGTACCGGGGAGCTGTTTTTT	CAWSADSMGTGELFF
.	.	TRBJ2-7	TRBV6-5	TGTGCCAGCAGCTACTACAGAGGGAATTACTACGAGCAGTACTTC	CASSYYRGNYYEQYF
.	.	TRBJ2-2	TRBV11-3	TGTGCCAGCAGCGGGGGAGGACGGCCCACCGGGGAGCTGTTTTTT	CASSGGGRPTGELFF
TRBD2	.	TRBJ2-3	TRBV11-2	TGTGCCAGCAGCTTAGGAGCGGGGGGCGCAGATACGCAGTATTTT	CASSLGAGGADTQYF
.	.	TRBJ2-3	TRBV15	TGTGCCACCAGCAGAGATCTGGCTCTGACTACTAGCACAGATACGCAGTATTTT	CATSRDLALTTSTDTQYF
.	.	TRBJ2-3	TRBV19	TGTGCCAGTAGTATGCTGAGGGGCACAGATACGCAGTATTTT	CASSMLRGTDTQYF
.	once	TRBJ2-1	TRBV5-4	TGTGCCAGCAGGCCTACGGGATCCTTAACCCCCAATGAGCAGTTCTTC	CASRPTGSLTPNEQFF
.	once	TRBJ1-1	TRBV5-1	TGCGCCAGCAGCCTAGATCAGGGGTACACTGAAGCTTTCTTT	CASSLDQGYTEAFF
TRBD2	few	TRBJ2-3	TRBV7-2	TGTGCCAGCAGCCGGACGGTCTCCCCGGGGGGGCAGTATTTT	CASSRTVSPGGQYF
.	.	TRBJ1-1	TRBV3-1/TRBV3-2	TGTGCCAGCAGCCAAGTAGAAAACACTGAAGCTTTCTTT	CASSQVENTEAFF
.	.	TRBJ1-5	TRBV7-2	TGTGCCAGCAGCTCCGCACTGGGGGGATATAGCAATCAGCCCCAGCATTTT	CASSSALGGYSNQPQHF
TRBD1	.	TRBJ1-6	TRBV19	TGTGCCAGTAGTATGGACAGGGAAAATTCACCCCTCCACTTT	CASSMDRENSPLHF